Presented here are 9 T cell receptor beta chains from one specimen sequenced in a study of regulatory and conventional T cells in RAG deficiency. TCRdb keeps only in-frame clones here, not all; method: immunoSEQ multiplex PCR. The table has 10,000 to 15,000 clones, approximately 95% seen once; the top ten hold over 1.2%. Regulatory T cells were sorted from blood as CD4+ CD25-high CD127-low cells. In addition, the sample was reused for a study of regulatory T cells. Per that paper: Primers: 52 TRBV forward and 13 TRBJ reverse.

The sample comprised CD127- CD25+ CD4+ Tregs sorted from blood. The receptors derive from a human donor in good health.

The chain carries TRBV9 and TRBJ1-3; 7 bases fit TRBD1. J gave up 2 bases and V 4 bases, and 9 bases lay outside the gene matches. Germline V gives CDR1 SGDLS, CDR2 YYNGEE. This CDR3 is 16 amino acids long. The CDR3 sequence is CASSSRTGLTGNTIYF. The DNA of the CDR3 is TGTGCCAGCAGCTCGCGGACAGGTTTGACTGGAAACACCATATATTTT.

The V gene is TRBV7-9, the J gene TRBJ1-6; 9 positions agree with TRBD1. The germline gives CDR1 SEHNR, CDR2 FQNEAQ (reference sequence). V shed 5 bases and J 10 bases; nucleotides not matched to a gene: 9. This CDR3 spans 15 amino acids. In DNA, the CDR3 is TGTGCCAGCAGCCCCCCGGGGACAGGGAAATCACCCCTCCACTTT. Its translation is CASSPPGTGKSPLHF.

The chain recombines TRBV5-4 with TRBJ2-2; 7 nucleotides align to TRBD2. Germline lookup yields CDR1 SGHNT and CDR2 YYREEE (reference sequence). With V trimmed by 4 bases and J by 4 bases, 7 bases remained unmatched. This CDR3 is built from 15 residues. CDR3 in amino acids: CASSRVGGSTGELFF. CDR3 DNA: TGTGCCAGCAGCCGAGTCGGGGGGAGCACCGGGGAGCTGTTTTTT.

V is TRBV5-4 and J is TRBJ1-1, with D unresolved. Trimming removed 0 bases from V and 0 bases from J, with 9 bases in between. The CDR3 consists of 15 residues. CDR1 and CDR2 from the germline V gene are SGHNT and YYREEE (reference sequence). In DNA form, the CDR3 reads TGTGCCAGCAGCTTGGTAGGTAGCGTGAACACTGAAGCTTTCTTT. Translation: CASSLVGSVNTEAFF.

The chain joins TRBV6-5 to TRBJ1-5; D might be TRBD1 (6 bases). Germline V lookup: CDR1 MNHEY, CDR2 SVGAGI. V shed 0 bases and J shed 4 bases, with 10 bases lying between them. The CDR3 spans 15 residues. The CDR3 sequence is CASSYSRGTNQPQHF. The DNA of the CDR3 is TGTGCCAGCAGTTACTCCAGGGGAACTAATCAGCCCCAGCATTTT.

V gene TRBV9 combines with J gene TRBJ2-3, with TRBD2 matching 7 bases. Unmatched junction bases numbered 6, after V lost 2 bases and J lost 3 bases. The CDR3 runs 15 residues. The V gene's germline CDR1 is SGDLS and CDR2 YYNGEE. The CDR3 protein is CASSVHPSGTDTQYF. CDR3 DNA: TGTGCCAGCAGCGTCCACCCTAGCGGTACAGATACGCAGTATTTT.

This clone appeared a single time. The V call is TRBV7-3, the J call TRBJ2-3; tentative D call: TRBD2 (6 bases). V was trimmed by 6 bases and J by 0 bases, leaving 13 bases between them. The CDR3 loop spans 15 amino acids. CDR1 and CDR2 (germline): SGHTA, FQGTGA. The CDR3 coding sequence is TGTGCCAGCAGTTCGGAGGGCTATAGCACAGATACGCAGTATTTT. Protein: CASSSEGYSTDTQYF. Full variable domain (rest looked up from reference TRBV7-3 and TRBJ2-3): GAGVSQTPSNKVTEKGKYVELRCDPISGHTALYWYRQSLGQGPEFLIYFQGTGAADDSGLPNDRFFAVRPEGSVSTLKIQRTERGDSAVYLCASSSEGYSTDTQYFGPGTRLTVL.

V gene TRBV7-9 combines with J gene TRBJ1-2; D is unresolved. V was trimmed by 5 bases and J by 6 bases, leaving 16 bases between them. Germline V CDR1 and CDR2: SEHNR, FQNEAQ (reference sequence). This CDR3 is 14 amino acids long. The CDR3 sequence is CASSLGRAVDGYTF. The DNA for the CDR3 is TGTGCCAGCAGCCTGGGGAGGGCGGTAGATGGCTACACCTTC.

The CDR3 sequence: CASSLRQGASTDTQYF. CDR3 DNA sequence: TGTGCCAGCAGTTTACGACAGGGGGCTTCGACAGATACGCAGTATTTT. The rearrangement joins TRBV28 to TRBJ2-3, with 10 positions matching TRBD1. The J segment lost 3 bases and the V segment lost 2 bases, leaving 5 bases of the junction unmatched. CDR1 MDHEN and CDR2 SYDVKM come from the germline V gene. The CDR3 runs 16 residues.